This TCR beta chain is drawn from a study of cytomegalovirus exposure and HLA in healthy donors. Study in general: Per a later analysis, the roughly 690 first-cohort and 120 validation repertoires shared one platform.

The donors were part of the validation cohort, which consisted of some 120 subjects and was separate from the first cohort of under 850 subjects. The CDR3 extends over 14 amino acids. Trimming removed 5 bases at V and 0 bases at J, with 8 bases between. In germline, CDR1 is LNHDA, CDR2 SQIVND (reference sequence). Using immunoSEQ multiplex PCR, the repertoire was profiled, and TCRdb retains in-frame clones only, with some absent. The sample lists over 250,000 clones, around 86% occurring once. This receptor was obtained from a woman aged 18-30 years in good health and CMV-seronegative. Sample: PBMCs. The V gene is TRBV19, the J gene TRBJ1-5, with unresolved D. This CDR3 reads CASSGESSNQPQHF. The CDR3 nucleotides read TGTGCCAGTAGTGGGGAGAGTAGCAATCAGCCCCAGCATTTT.